This T cell receptor beta chain is from a study of blood T cell repertoires in COVID-19. Whole-study context: Samples of COVID-19 (acute and convalescent) were obtained from the United States, Italy and Spain. PBMCs, B-cell-depleted T cells, or T cells were the source of the cDNA or gDNA that made up the material.

CDR3 size: 13 residues. The V gene lost 7 bases and the J gene lost 5 bases, with 17 bases spanning the gap. Per germline, CDR1 SQVTM and CDR2 ANQGSEA. As handled by the study authors: Reference gene primer amplification in the assay estimated nucleated cell counts. Sequenced by immunoSEQ multiplex PCR; TCRdb stores in-frame clones only, minus some. V and J calls and clone size are given by that table; D and trimming were obtained from the DNA. The repertoire has about 29,000 clones, roughly nine tenths of them found once; the top ten carry about 16%. This sequence joins TRBV29-1 and TRBJ1-2; a possible D gene is TRBD1 (6 bases). The TCR was taken from an elderly man with acute or convalescent COVID-19. Source material: peripheral blood. The CDR3 reads CSAMTEGGYGYTF. The CDR3 DNA sequence: TGCAGCGCCATGACAGAGGGGGGGTATGGCTACACCTTC.